This T cell receptor beta chain is from a study of T cell responses to AZD1222 COVID-19 vaccine. This clone occurred once. What it binds is not known. Whole-study results and caveats: Repertoires in all cases were sampled only once the peak T cell response had passed. A mostly white British donor set with more females was recruited, and clonal diversity was possibly underestimated.

CDR1 is SGHTA, CDR2 FQGNSA, per germline. Trimming removed 3 bases at V and 12 bases at J, with 15 bases between. The CDR3 loop spans 13 amino acids. Here immunoSEQ multiplex PCR was the method, and the copy in TCRdb shows in-frame clones only, minus some. Seen here are about 120,000 clones, 85% to 90% observed once, and the top ten hold roughly 3.5%. The material was peripheral blood, obtained on day 0 of AZD1222 vaccination. The TCR sequence derives from an adult in good health. This chain uses TRBV7-2 with TRBJ2-1; D remains unclear. CDR3 DNA: TGTGCCAGCAGCTTGGACCCAACTAAAGGGCAGTTCTTC. This encodes CASSLDPTKGQFF.